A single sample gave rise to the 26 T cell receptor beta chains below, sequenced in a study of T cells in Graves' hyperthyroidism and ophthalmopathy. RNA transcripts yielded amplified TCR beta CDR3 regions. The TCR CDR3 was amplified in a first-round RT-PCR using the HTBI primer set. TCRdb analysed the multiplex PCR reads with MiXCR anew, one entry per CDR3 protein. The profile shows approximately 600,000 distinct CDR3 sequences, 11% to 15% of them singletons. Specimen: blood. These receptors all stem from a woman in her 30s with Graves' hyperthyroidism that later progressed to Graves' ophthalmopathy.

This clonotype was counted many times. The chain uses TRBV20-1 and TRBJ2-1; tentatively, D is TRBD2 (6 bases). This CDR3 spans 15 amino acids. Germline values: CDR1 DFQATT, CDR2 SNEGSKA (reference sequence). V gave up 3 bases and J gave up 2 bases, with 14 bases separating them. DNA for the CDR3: TGCAGTGCTAGCTTCCGGGAGTCAACCTACAATGAGCAGTTCTTC. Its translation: CSASFRESTYNEQFF.

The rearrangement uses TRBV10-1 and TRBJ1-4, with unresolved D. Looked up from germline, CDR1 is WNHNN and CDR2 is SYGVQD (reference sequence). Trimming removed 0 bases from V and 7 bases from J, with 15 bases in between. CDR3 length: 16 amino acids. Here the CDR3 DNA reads TGCGCCAGCAGTGAGTCGAGGCTACCGAGAAGTGAAAAACTGTTTTTT. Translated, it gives CASSESRLPRSEKLFF.

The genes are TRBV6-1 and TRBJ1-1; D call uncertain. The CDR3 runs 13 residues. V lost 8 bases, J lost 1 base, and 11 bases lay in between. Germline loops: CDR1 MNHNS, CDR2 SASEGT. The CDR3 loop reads CASCFDTNTEAFF. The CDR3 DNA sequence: TGTGCCAGCTGCTTCGACACGAACACTGAAGCTTTCTTT.

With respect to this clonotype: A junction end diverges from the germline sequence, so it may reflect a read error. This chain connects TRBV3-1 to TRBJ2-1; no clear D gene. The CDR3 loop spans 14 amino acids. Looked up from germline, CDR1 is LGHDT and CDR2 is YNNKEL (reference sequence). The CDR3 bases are TGTGCCTGCAGCCAGAGCTTCTCCTACAATGAGCAGTTCTTC. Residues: CACSQSFSYNEQFF.

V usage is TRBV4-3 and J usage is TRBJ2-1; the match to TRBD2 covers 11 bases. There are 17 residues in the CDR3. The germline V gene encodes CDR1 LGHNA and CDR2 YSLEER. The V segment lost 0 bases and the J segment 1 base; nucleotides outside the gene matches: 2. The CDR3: CASSQDGTSGSYNEQFF. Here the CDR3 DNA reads TGCGCCAGCAGCCAAGATGGGACTAGCGGTTCCTACAATGAGCAGTTCTTC.

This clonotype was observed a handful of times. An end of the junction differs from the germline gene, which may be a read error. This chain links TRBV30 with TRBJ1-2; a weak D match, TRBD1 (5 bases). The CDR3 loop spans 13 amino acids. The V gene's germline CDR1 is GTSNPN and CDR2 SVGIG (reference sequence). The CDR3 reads CAWKGQGPGGYTF. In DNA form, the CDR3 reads TGTGCTTGGAAGGGGCAGGGACCTGGCGGCTACACCTTC.

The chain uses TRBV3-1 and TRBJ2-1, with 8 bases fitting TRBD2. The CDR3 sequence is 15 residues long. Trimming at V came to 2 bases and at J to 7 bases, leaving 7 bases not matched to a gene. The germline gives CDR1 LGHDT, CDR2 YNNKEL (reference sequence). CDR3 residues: CASSQMASGSNEQFF. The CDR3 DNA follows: TGTGCCAGCAGCCAAATGGCCAGCGGGAGTAATGAGCAGTTCTTC.

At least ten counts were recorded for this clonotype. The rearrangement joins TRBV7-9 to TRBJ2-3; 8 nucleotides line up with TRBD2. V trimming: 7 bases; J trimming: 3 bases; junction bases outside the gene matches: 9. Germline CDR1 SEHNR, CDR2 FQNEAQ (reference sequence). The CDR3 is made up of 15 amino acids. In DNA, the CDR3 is TGTGCCAGCATGGCCGGGGGGGTCGAGACAGATACGCAGTATTTT. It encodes CASMAGGVETDTQYF.

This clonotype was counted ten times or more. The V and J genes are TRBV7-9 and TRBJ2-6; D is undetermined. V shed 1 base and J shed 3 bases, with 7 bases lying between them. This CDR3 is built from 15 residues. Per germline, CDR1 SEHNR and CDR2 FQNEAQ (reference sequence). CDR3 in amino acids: CASSLGRGGANVLTF. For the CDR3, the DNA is TGTGCCAGCAGCTTAGGGCGAGGTGGGGCCAACGTCCTGACTTTC.

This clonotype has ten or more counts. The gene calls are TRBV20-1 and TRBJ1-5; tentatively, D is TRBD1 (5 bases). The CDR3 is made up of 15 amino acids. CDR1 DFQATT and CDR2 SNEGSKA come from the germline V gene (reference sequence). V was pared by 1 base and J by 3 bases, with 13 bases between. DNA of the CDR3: TGCAGTGCTAGAGCGCTGGGGGATAACAATCAGCCCCAGCATTTT. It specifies CSARALGDNNQPQHF.

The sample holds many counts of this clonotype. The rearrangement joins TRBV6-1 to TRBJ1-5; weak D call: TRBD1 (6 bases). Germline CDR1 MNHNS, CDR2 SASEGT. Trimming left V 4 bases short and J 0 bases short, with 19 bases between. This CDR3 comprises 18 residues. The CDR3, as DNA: TGTGCCAGCAGTGGGGGACCCTCAACAGGGTATAGCAATCAGCCCCAGCATTTT. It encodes CASSGGPSTGYSNQPQHF.

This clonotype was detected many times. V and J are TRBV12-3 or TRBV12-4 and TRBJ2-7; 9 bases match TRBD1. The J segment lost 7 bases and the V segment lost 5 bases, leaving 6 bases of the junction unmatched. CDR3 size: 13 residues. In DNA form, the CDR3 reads TGTGCCAGCAGTACCGGGACAGGGCAAGAGCAGTACTTC. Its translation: CASSTGTGQEQYF.

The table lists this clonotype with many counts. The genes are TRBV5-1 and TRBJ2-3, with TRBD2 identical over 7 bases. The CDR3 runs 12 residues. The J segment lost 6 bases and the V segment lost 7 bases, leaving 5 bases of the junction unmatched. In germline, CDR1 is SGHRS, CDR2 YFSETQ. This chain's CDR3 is CASRDGGDTQYF. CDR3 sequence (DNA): TGCGCCAGCCGGGACGGGGGGGATACGCAGTATTTT.

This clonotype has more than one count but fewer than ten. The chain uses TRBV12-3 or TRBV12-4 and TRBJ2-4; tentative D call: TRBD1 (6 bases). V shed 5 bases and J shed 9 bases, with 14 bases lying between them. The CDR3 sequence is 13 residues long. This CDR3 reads CASSHQGFGIQYF. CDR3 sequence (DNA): TGTGCCAGCAGTCACCAGGGGTTCGGCATTCAGTACTTC.

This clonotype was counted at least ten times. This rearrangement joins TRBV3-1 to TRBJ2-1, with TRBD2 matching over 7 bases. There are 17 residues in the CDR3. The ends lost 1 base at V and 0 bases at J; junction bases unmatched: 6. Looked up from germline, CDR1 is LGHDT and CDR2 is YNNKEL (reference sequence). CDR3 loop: CASSQVRLASSYNEQFF. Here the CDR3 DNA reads TGTGCCAGCAGCCAAGTAAGACTAGCTAGCTCCTACAATGAGCAGTTCTTC.

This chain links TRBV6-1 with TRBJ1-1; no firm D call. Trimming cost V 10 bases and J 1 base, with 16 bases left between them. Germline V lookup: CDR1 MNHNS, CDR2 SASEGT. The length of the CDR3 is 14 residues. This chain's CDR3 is CATYRTDWNTEAFF. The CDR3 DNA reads TGTGCCACCTATAGGACGGATTGGAACACTGAAGCTTTCTTT.

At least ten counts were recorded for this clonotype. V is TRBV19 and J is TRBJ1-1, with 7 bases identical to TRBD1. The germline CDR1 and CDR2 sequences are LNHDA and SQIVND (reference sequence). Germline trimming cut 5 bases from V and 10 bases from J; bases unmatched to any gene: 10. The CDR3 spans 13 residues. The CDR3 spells CASSSDDRARAFF. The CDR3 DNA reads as TGTGCCAGTAGTTCCGATGACAGGGCCAGAGCTTTCTTT.

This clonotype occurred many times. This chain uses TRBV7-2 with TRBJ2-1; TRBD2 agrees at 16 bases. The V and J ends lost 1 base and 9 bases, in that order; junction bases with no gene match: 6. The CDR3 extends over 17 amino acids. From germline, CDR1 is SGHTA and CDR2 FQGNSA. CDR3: CASSLVVGLAGGGEQFF. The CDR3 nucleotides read TGTGCCAGCAGCTTAGTAGTGGGACTAGCGGGAGGGGGTGAGCAGTTCTTC.

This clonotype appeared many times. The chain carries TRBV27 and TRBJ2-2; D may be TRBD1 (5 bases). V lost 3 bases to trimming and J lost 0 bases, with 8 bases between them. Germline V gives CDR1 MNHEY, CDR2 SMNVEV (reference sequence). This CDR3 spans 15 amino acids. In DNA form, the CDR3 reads TGTGCCAGCAGTTTTCTAGGGGCGAACACCGGGGAGCTGTTTTTT. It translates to CASSFLGANTGELFF.

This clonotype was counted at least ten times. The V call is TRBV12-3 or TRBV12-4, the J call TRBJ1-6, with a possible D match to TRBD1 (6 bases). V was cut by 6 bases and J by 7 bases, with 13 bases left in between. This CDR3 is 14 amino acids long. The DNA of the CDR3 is TGTGCCAGCAGCCCCCAGGGGTACAATTCACCCCTCCACTTT. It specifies CASSPQGYNSPLHF.

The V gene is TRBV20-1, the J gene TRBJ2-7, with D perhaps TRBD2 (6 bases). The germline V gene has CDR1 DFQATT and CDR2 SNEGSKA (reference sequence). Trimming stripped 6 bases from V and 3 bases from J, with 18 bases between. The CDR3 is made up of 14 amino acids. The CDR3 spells CSANPGGTFYEQYF. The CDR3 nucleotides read TGCAGTGCGAATCCCGGGGGAACTTTCTACGAGCAGTACTTC.

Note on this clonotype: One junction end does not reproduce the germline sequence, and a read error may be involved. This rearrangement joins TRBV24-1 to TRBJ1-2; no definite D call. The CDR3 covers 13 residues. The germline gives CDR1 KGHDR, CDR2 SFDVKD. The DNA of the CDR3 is TGTGCCACCAGAGATGATGCTAAATATGGCTACACCTTC. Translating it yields CATRDDAKYGYTF.

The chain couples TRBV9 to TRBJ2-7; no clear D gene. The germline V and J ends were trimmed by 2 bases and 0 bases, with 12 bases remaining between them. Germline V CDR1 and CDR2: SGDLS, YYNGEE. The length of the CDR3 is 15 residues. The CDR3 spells CASSVASTSSYEQYF. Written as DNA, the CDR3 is TGTGCCAGCAGCGTCGCCTCCACCAGCTCCTACGAGCAGTACTTC. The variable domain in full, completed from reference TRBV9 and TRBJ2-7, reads DSGVTQTPKHLITATGQRVTLRCSPRSGDLSVYWYQQSLDQGLQFLIQYYNGEERAKGNILERFSAQQFPDLHSELNLSSLELGDSALYFCASSVASTSSYEQYFGPGTRLTVT.

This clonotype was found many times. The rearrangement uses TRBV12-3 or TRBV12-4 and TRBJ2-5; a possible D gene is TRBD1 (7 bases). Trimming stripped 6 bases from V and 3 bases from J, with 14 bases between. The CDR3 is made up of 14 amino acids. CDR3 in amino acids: CASSGGTAEETQYF. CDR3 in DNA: TGTGCCAGCAGCGGAGGGACAGCAGAAGAGACCCAGTACTTC.

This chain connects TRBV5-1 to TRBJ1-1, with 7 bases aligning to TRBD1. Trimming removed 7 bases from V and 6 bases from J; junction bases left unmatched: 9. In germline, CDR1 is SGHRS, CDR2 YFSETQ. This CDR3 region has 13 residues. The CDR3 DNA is TGCGCCAGCGCACAGGGGAGAGATTCTGAAGCTTTCTTT. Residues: CASAQGRDSEAFF. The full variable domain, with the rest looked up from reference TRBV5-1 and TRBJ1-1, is KAGVTQTPRYLIKTRGQQVTLSCSPISGHRSVSWYQQTPGQGLQFLFEYFSETQRNKGNFPGRFSGRQFSNSRSEMNVSTLELGDSALYLCASAQGRDSEAFFGQGTRLTVV.

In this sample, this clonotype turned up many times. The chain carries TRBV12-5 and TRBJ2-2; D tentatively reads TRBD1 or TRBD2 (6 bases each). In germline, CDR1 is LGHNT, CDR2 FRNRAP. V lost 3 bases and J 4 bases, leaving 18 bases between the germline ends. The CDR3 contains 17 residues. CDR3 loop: CASGFPKEGEFTGELFF. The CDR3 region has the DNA TGTGCTAGTGGTTTCCCCAAGGAGGGGGAATTCACCGGGGAGCTGTTTTTT.